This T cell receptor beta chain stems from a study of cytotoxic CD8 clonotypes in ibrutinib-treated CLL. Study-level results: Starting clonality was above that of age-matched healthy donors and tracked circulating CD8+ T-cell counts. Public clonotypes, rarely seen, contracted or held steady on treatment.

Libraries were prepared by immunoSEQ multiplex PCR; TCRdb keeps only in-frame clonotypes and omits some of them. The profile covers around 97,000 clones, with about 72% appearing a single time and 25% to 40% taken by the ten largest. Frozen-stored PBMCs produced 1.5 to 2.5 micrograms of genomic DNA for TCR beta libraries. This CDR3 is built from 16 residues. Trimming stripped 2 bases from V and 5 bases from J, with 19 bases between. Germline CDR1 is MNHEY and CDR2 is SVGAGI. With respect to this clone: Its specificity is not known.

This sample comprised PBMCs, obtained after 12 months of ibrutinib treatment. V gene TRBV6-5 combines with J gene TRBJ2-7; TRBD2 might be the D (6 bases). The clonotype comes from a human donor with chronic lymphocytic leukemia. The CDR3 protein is CASSYGGAGGTDEQYF. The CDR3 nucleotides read TGTGCCAGCAGTTACGGCGGGGCCGGGGGAACAGACGAGCAGTACTTC.